The rows below give T cell receptor beta chains drawn from one sample of a study of T-cell reconstitution after alpha-beta-depleted transplantation in children. TCRdb passed the PCR reads through MiXCR, listing each CDR3 protein once. The profile covers over 300,000 distinct CDR3 sequences, with 10% appearing a single time and under 3% taken by the ten largest. Sequencing used PBMCs from the stem cell graft donor, obtained from the stem cell graft. The origin of the receptors is a human donor who donated a stem cell graft to a child with acute lymphoblastic leukemia. CDR3s include the opening cysteine and the closing phenylalanine or tryptophan. The D gene is left open where the match is weak. For some rows the clone size is stated as once, few or many, or as a class when expanded; others skip it.

>TRBJ2-2|-|-|TRBV7-6
TGTGCCAGCAGCCCAGAGGCCGTGATTACCGGGGAGCTGTTTTTT
CASSPEAVITGELFF
>TRBJ1-1|-|-|TRBV29-1
TGCAGCGTCGAGAGGGTGGGGGGGGAAGCTTTCTTT
CSVERVGGEAFF
>TRBJ2-3|few|-|TRBV2
TGTGCCAGAAGGGGACCAGCGGGACAAGGCACAGATACGCAGTATTTT
CARRGPAGQGTDTQYF
>TRBJ2-7|-|TRBD2|TRBV5-1
TGCGCCAGCAGCCCGGGGGGTTGTGGCTCCGCCAGCTACGAGCAGTACTTC
CASSPGGCGSASYEQYF
>TRBJ1-6|few|-|TRBV12-3/TRBV12-4
TGTGCCAGCAGTTTGGTCGGAAATAATTCACCCCTCCACTTT
CASSLVGNNSPLHF
>TRBJ2-2|few|TRBD2|TRBV7-3
TGTGCCAGCAGCTCTACTAGCGTTACCGGGGAGCTGTTTTTT
CASSSTSVTGELFF
>TRBJ2-6|-|TRBD1|TRBV18
TGTGCCAGCTCCCACAAGGACAGGCCGGACTTGACGCTCTCTGGGGCCAACGTCCTGACTTTC
CASSHKDRPDLTLSGANVLTF
>TRBJ2-7|many|-|TRBV27
TGTGCCAGCAGTTTAATCGGAGGGGAGAGAAGCGAGCAGTACTTC
CASSLIGGERSEQYF
>TRBJ2-7|few|TRBD1|TRBV14
TGTGCCAGCAGCCAACCCAGGGGGGACAGGGGCTACGAGCAGTACTTC
CASSQPRGDRGYEQYF
>TRBJ2-7|few|TRBD2|TRBV27
TGTGCCAGCATGCTAGCGGGAGGATTATACGAGCAGTACTTC
CASMLAGGLYEQYF
>TRBJ2-5|-|TRBD2|TRBV9
TGTGCCAGCACCGCTAGCGGGAGGGCCGGAGGGGAGACCCAGTACTTC
CASTASGRAGGETQYF
>TRBJ2-1|-|-|TRBV4-1
TGCGCCAGCAGCCAAGGCGCGGGTACTTACAATGAGCAGTTCTTC
CASSQGAGTYNEQFF
>TRBJ2-4|-|-|TRBV7-2
TGTGCCAGCAGCTTAGTATCCTCCGGGGCCAAAAACATTCAGTACTTC
CASSLVSSGAKNIQYF
>TRBJ2-2|-|-|TRBV30
TGTGCCTGGAGTGGGGGATTTACCGGGGAGCTGTTTTTT
CAWSGGFTGELFF
>TRBJ2-3|-|TRBD2|TRBV4-3
TGCGCCAGCAGCCAAGGATCTAGCGGGAGCACAGATACGCAGTATTTT
CASSQGSSGSTDTQYF
>TRBJ2-7|few|-|TRBV20-1
TGCAGTGCTAGCCAGGACGTCCTCTCCTACGAGCAGTACTTC
CSASQDVLSYEQYF
>TRBJ2-7|few|TRBD2|TRBV29-1
TGCAGCGTTTGGGGGGGAAGTGGCTACGAGCAGTACTTC
CSVWGGSGYEQYF
>TRBJ1-1|many|-|TRBV20-1
TGCAGTGTGGCGGACAGTGTTAACACTGAAGCTTTCTTT
CSVADSVNTEAFF
>TRBJ2-7|many|TRBD1|TRBV6-5
TGTGCCAGCAGTCGGACAGGGGGCACCTACGAGCAGTACTTC
CASSRTGGTYEQYF
>TRBJ2-1|many|-|TRBV7-3
TGTGCCAGCAGCTTCGGGGGCGATGAGCAGTTCTTC
CASSFGGDEQFF
>TRBJ2-5|many|-|TRBV5-1
TGCGCCAGCAGCCCAACAGGGTACCAAGAGACCCAGTACTTC
CASSPTGYQETQYF
>TRBJ2-5|few|TRBD2|TRBV12-3/TRBV12-4
TGTACCTTCAGTTTATATCGGCTAGCGGGAGTTGGGGGCCAAGAGACCCAGTACTTC
CTFSLYRLAGVGGQETQYF
>TRBJ1-1|many|-|TRBV11-1
TGTGCCAGCAGCTTACCCATTAACACTGAAGCTTTCTTT
CASSLPINTEAFF
>TRBJ1-5|-|-|TRBV28
TGTGCCAGCAGACCTCCCGGGACGGTAAACAATCAGCCCCAGCATTTT
CASRPPGTVNNQPQHF
>TRBJ2-3|many|TRBD2|TRBV24-1
TGTGCCACCAGTGGGGGGACTAGCGGGGAATCAGATACGCAGTATTTT
CATSGGTSGESDTQYF
>TRBJ2-5|few|-|TRBV11-2
TGTGCCAGCAGCCCCCCTTTTACGGGGAGACAAGAGACCCAGTACTTC
CASSPPFTGRQETQYF
>TRBJ2-1|many|TRBD2|TRBV4-3
TGCGCCAGCAGCCAGGAAAGCTTCCTAGCGGGAGCGGTTGAGCAGTTCTTC
CASSQESFLAGAVEQFF
>TRBJ2-2|few|TRBD2|TRBV20-1
TGCAGTGCTAGGGGTACGGGACTAGCGGGATGGAACACCGGGGAGCTGTTTTTT
CSARGTGLAGWNTGELFF
>TRBJ2-7|-|TRBD2|TRBV4-3
TGCGCCAGCAGCCAAGATGTTAGCGGGAGGGGAACAGGAAACGAGCAGTACTTC
CASSQDVSGRGTGNEQYF
>TRBJ2-5|many|TRBD1|TRBV7-2
TGTGCCAGCAGCGCGACAGGGGCAGGAGAGACCCAGTACTTC
CASSATGAGETQYF
>TRBJ1-2|-|-|TRBV12-3/TRBV12-4
TGTGCCAGCAGTTTTCAACCTAACTATGGCTACACCTTC
CASSFQPNYGYTF
>TRBJ2-3|few|-|TRBV7-9
TGTGCCAGCAGCTTAAATCAGCGGGTCCGCACAGATACGCAGTATTTT
CASSLNQRVRTDTQYF
>TRBJ2-3|few|TRBD2|TRBV12-3/TRBV12-4
TGTGCCAGCAGCCAGAGCGGGAGTCGTGGAGATACGCAGTATTTT
CASSQSGSRGDTQYF
>TRBJ2-1|many|TRBD2|TRBV12-3/TRBV12-4
TGTGCCAGCAGTTTAGGGACTAGCGGGAATGTGTTCTTC
CASSLGTSGNVFF
>TRBJ1-5|once|-|TRBV3-1
TGTGCCAGCAGCCAAGATGGGGGGGTCGGCAATCAGCCCCAGCATTTT
CASSQDGGVGNQPQHF
>TRBJ2-6|many|TRBD2|TRBV6-2/TRBV6-3
TGTGCCAGCAGTTACACTAGCGGGAGGGCCGGGGCCAACGTCCTGACTTTC
CASSYTSGRAGANVLTF
>TRBJ2-3|few|TRBD2|TRBV3-1
TGTGCCAGCAGGCCGGGACTAGGGGGCACAGATACGCAGTATTTT
CASRPGLGGTDTQYF
>TRBJ2-3|few|TRBD2|TRBV10-3
TGTGCCATCAAAAAGACTAGCGGGGACTCGCGGGATACGCAGTATTTT
CAIKKTSGDSRDTQYF
>TRBJ1-1|many|-|TRBV11-2
TGTGCCAGCAGCCCCTACTTAGAGGGCACTGAAGCTTTCTTT
CASSPYLEGTEAFF
>TRBJ2-5|-|-|TRBV11-2
TGTGCCAGCAGCCCCGACAGGGTGCGTCGGGAGCCCCAGTACTTC
CASSPDRVRREPQYF
>TRBJ2-1|many|TRBD1|TRBV6-1
TGTGCCAGCACCTACGGGGCAGGGGGCAATGAGCAGTTCTTC
CASTYGAGGNEQFF
>TRBJ1-5|few|-|TRBV4-3
TGCGCCACGTATCCCCGCAATCAGCCCCAGCATTTT
CATYPRNQPQHF
>TRBJ2-6|-|TRBD1|TRBV12-3/TRBV12-4
TGTGCCAGCAGTTTAGATCCCGGGACAGGGGGATCTGGGGCCAACGTCCTGACTTTC
CASSLDPGTGGSGANVLTF
>TRBJ2-7|few|TRBD2|TRBV11-1
TGTGCCAGCAGCTCCGTAGCGGGAATGGGCTACGAGCAGTACTTC
CASSSVAGMGYEQYF
>TRBJ2-5|-|TRBD1|TRBV12-3/TRBV12-4
TGTGCCAGCATGAATTTTGTAATTGGGACAGGGGTAGGAGAGACCCAGTACTTC
CASMNFVIGTGVGETQYF
>TRBJ1-1|-|TRBD1|TRBV12-5
TGTGCTAGTGGTTTCCGGATCGGGACAGGGGGCCGAGCTTTCTTT
CASGFRIGTGGRAFF
>TRBJ2-2|-|TRBD2|TRBV7-6
TGTGCCAGCAGCCGACTAGCGGATAACACCGGGGAGCTGTTTTTT
CASSRLADNTGELFF
>TRBJ2-7|-|TRBD2|TRBV20-1
TGCAGTGCCCCTCCCTTCGGGATGGGGCTAGCGGGAGGGCCCTACGAGCAGTACTTC
CSAPPFGMGLAGGPYEQYF